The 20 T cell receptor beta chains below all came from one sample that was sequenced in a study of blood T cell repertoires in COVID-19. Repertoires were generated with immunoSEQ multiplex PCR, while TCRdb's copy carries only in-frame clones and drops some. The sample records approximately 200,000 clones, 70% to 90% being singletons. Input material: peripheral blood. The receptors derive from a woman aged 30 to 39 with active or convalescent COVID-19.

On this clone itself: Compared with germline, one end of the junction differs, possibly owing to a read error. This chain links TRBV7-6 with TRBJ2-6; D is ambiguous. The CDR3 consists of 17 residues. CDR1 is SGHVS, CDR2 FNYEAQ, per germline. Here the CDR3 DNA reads TGTGCCGGCAGTCGTTCAAATTCTAGATCTGGGGCCAACGTCCTGACTTTC. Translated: CAGSRSNSRSGANVLTF.

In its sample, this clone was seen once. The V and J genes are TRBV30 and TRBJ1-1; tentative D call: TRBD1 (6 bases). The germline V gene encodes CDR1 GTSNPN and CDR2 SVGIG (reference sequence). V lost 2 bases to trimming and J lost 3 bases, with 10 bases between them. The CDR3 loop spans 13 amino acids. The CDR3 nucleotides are TGTGCCTGGAGTCAGGGGACACACACTGAAGCTTTCTTT. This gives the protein CAWSQGTHTEAFF. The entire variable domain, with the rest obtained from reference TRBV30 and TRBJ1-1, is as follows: SQTIHQWPATLVQPVGSPLSLECTVEGTSNPNLYWYRQAAGRGLQLLFYSVGIGQISSEVPQNLSASRPQDRQFILSSKKLLLSDSGFYLCAWSQGTHTEAFFGQGTRLTVV.

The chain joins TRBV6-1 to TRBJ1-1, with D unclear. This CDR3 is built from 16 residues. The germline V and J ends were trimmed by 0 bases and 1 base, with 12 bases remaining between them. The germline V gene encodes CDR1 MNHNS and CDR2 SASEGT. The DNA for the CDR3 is TGTGCCAGCAGTGAAGCTGAGGGCGTAGGGAACACTGAAGCTTTCTTT. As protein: CASSEAEGVGNTEAFF.

For the CDR3, the DNA is TGTGCCAGCAGTTACGGGGCAGGAGCGGAGACCCAGTACTTC. Its translation is CASSYGAGAETQYF. The rearrangement uses TRBV6-5 and TRBJ2-5, with D possibly TRBD1 on 5 matching bases. Germline CDR1 is MNHEY and CDR2 is SVGAGI. Trimming removed 2 bases at V and 5 bases at J, with 12 bases between. This CDR3 has 14 residues.

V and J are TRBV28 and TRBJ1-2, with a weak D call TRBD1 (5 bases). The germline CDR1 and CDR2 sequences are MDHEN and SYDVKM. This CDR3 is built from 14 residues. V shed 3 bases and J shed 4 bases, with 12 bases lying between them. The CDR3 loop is CASSFSGHSYGYTF. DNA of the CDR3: TGTGCCAGCAGTTTTTCAGGGCACAGCTATGGCTACACCTTC.

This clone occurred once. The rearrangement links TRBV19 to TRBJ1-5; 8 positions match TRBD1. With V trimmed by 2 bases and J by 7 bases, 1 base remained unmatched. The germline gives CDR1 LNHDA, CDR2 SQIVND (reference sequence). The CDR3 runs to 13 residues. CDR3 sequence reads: CASSIQGAQPQHF. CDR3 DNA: TGTGCCAGTAGTATACAGGGGGCCCAGCCCCAGCATTTT. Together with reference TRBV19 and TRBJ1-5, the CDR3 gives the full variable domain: DGGITQSPKYLFRKEGQNVTLSCEQNLNHDAMYWYRQDPGQGLRLIYYSQIVNDFQKGDIAEGYSVSREKKESFPLTVTSAQKNPTAFYLCASSIQGAQPQHFGDGTRLSIL.

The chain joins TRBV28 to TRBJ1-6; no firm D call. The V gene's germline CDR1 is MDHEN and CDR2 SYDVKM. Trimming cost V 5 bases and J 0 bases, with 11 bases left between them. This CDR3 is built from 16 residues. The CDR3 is CASSAPTSSYNSPLHF. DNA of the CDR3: TGTGCCAGCAGTGCCCCCACGAGCTCCTATAATTCACCCCTCCACTTT.

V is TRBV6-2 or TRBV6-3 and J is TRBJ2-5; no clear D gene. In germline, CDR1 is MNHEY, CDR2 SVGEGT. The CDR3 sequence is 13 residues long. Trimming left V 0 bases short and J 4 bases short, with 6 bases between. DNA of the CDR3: TGTGCCAGCAGTTACTCCCGAGGAGAGACCCAGTACTTC. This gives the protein CASSYSRGETQYF.

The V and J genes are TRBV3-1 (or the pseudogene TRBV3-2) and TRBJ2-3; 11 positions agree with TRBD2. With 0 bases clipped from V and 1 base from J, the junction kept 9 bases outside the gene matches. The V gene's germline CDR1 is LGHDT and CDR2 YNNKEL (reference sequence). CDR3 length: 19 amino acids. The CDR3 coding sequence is TGTGCCAGCAGCCAAGATCCACGGCTAGCGGGAGGACGCACAGATACGCAGTATTTT. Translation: CASSQDPRLAGGRTDTQYF.

The CDR3: CASSQDSRGEDGYTF. The DNA for the CDR3 is TGTGCCAGCAGCCAAGATAGCAGGGGTGAAGATGGCTACACCTTC. The J gene is TRBJ1-2, the V gene TRBV3-1 (or the pseudogene TRBV3-2); perhaps TRBD1 as D (6 bases). Germline V gene lookup returns CDR1 LGHDT and CDR2 YNNKEL (reference sequence). Trimming removed 0 bases from V and 6 bases from J, with 14 bases in between. The CDR3 contains 15 residues.

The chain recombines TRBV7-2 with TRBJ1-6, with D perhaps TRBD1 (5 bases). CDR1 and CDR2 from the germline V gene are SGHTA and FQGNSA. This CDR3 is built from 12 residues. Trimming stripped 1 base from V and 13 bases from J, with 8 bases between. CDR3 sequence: CASSLVRAPLHF. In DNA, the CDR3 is TGTGCCAGCAGCTTAGTCAGGGCTCCCCTCCACTTT.

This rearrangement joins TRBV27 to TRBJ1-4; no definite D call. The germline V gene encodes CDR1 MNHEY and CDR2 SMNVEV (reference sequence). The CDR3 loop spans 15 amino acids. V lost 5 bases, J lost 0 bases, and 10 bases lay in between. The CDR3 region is CASSATPATNEKLFF. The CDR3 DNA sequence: TGTGCCAGCAGTGCAACCCCAGCAACTAATGAAAAACTGTTTTTT. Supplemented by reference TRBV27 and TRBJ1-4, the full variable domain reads EAQVTQNPRYLITVTGKKLTVTCSQNMNHEYMSWYRQDPGLGLRQIYYSMNVEVTDKGDVPEGYKVSRKEKRNFPLILESPSPNQTSLYFCASSATPATNEKLFFGSGTQLSVL.

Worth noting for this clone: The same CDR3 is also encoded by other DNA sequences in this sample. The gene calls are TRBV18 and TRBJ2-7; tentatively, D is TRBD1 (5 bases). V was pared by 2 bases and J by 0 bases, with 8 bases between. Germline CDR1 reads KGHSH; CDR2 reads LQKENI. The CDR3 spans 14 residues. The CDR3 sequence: CASSPGQGSYEQYF. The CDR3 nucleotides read TGTGCCAGCTCACCAGGGCAGGGCTCCTACGAGCAGTACTTC.

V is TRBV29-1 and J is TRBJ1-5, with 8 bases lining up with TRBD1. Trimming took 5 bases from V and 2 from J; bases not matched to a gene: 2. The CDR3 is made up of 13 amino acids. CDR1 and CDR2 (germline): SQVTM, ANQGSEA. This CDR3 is CSVTTGGNQPQHF. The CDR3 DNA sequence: TGCAGCGTTACGACAGGGGGCAATCAGCCCCAGCATTTT.

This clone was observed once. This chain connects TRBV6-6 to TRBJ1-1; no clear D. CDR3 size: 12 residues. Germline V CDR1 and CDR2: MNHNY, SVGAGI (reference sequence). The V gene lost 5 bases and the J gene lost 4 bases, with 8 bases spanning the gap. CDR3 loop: CASSRLGTEAFF. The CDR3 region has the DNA TGTGCCAGCAGTAGACTGGGCACTGAAGCTTTCTTT.

CDR3 protein: CASSVQGVQETQYF. The CDR3 DNA reads as TGTGCCAGCAGTGTACAGGGGGTCCAAGAGACCCAGTACTTC. The chain is built from TRBV2 and TRBJ2-5; 8 bases agree with TRBD1. With 4 bases clipped from V and 1 base from J, the junction kept 2 bases outside the gene matches. The CDR3 is 14 amino acids. In germline, CDR1 is SNHLY, CDR2 FYNNEI.

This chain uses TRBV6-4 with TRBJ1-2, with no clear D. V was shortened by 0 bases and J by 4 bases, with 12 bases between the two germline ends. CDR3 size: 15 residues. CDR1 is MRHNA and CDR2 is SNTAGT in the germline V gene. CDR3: CASSDSSGSGYGYTF. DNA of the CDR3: TGTGCCAGCAGTGACTCGAGCGGGAGCGGCTATGGCTACACCTTC.

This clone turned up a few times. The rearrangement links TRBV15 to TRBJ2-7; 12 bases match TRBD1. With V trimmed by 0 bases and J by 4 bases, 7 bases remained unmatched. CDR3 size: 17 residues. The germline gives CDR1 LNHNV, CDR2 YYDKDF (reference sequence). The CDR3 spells CATSRDMGTGGAYEQYF. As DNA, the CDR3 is TGTGCCACCAGCAGAGATATGGGGACAGGGGGCGCATACGAGCAGTACTTC.

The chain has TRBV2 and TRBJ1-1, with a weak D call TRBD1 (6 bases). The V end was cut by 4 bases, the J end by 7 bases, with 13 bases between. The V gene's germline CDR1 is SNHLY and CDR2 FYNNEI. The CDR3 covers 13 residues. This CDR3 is CASSGRQAFEAFF. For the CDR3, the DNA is TGTGCCAGCAGTGGGAGACAGGCGTTTGAAGCTTTCTTT.

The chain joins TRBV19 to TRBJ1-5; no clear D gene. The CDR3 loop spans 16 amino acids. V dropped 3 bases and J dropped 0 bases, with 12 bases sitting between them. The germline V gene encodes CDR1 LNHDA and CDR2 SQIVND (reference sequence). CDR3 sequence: CASSIGSADSNQPQHF. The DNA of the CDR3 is TGTGCCAGTAGTATCGGTAGTGCGGATAGCAATCAGCCCCAGCATTTT.